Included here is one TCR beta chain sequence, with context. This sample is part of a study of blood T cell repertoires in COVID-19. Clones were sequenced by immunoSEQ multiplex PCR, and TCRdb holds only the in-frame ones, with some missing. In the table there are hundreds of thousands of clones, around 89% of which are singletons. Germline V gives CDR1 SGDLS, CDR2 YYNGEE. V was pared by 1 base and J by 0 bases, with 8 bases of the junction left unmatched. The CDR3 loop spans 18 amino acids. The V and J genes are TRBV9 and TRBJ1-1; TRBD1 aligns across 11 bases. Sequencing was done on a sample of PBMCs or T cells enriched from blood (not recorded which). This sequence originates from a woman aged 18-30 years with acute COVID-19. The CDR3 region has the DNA TGTGCCAGCAGCGTATGGACAGGGGGCAGTCGAATGAACACTGAAGCTTTCTTT. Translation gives CASSVWTGGSRMNTEAFF.